These 32 T cell receptor beta chains were all obtained from the same sample, sequenced in a study of CD4 T cells in relation to SARS-CoV-2 and coronaviruses. Before the COVID-19 pandemic, during about 2011-2019, CD4+ T cells were taken from unexposed donors. Isolation of CD4+ T cells took place after about eleven days in culture. No antigen has been assigned to these receptors. The method was immunoSEQ multiplex PCR; TCRdb's version includes in-frame clones alone and lacks a portion of them. The sample has 20,000 to 25,000 clones; less than 75% are singletons. Sequencing used CD4+ T cells from PBMCs, cultured in vitro. These TCRs come from a human donor in good health.

The genes are TRBV21-1 and TRBJ2-7; whether TRBD1, the table's D call, matches the DNA was not checked. TRBV21-1 represents a pseudogene. The CDR3 has 13 amino acids. In nucleotides, the CDR3 is TGTGCCGGGGACGACAGGGTCTCCTACGAGCAGTACTTC. Translated, it gives CAGDDRVSYEQYF.

V is TRBV29-1 and J is TRBJ2-2; no definite D call. V lost 3 bases to trimming and J lost 0 bases, with 5 bases between them. The V gene's germline CDR1 is SQVTM and CDR2 ANQGSEA. The CDR3 covers 13 residues. In DNA form, the CDR3 reads TGCAGCGTTGAGTGGGCGAACACCGGGGAGCTGTTTTTT. The encoded protein is CSVEWANTGELFF.

The sample holds a few counts of this clone. Here the CDR3 DNA reads TGTGCCAGTAGTCTAGCGGGGAGCTACGAGCAGTACTTC. Translating it yields CASSLAGSYEQYF. This chain joins TRBV19 and TRBJ2-7, with TRBD2 matching over 9 bases. V dropped 5 bases and J dropped 3; count of bases not matched to a gene: 2. The CDR3 is made up of 13 amino acids. In germline, CDR1 is LNHDA, CDR2 SQIVND (reference sequence).

V is TRBV6-2 or TRBV6-3 and J is TRBJ2-7; D may be TRBD1 (5 bases). Germline assignment: CDR1 MNHEY and CDR2 SVGEGT. Between the trimmed V and J ends, which lost 4 bases and 2 bases, there was a span of 15 bases. The CDR3 is made up of 15 amino acids. The CDR3 loop reads CASSLRQGFTYEQYF. The CDR3 nucleotides are TGTGCCAGCAGTTTACGCCAGGGCTTCACCTACGAGCAGTACTTC.

The gene calls are TRBV12-3 or TRBV12-4 and TRBJ1-2, with 7 bases aligning to TRBD1. J lost 8 bases, V lost 7 bases, and 10 bases had no gene match. The CDR3 sequence is 13 residues long. The CDR3 DNA reads TGTGCCAGCAACCTACAGGGGATTGAGGGCTACACCTTC. Residues: CASNLQGIEGYTF.

The rearrangement joins TRBV28 to TRBJ2-2; D not resolved. V shed 5 bases and J shed 3 bases, with 7 bases lying between them. Per the germline V gene, CDR1 is MDHEN and CDR2 is SYDVKM. This CDR3 comprises 13 residues. The DNA for the CDR3 is TGTGCCAGCAGTGTAGTTTACACCGGGGAGCTGTTTTTT. It specifies CASSVVYTGELFF. Full variable domain (rest looked up from reference TRBV28 and TRBJ2-2): DVKVTQSSRYLVKRTGEKVFLECVQDMDHENMFWYRQDPGLGLRLIYFSYDVKMKEKGDIPEGYSVSREKKERFSLILESASTNQTSMYLCASSVVYTGELFFGEGSRLTVL.

This clone was detected only a few times. J is TRBJ2-7 and V is TRBV21-1; TRBD1, the table's D call, lacks a check against the DNA. TRBV21-1 is classified as a pseudogene. The CDR3 has 17 amino acids. The CDR3 DNA reads as TGTGCCAGCAGCAAATTTCCTGCGGGACAGGTTACCTACGAGCAGTACTTC. It specifies CASSKFPAGQVTYEQYF.

The chain joins TRBV18 to TRBJ2-5; tentative D call: TRBD1 (5 bases). With 1 base removed from V and 2 bases from J, the gap between germline ends came to 8 bases. Germline assignment: CDR1 KGHSH and CDR2 LQKENI. The CDR3 has 14 amino acids. In nucleotides, the CDR3 is TGTGCCAGCTCACCACGGGCAGGGCAAGAGACCCAGTACTTC. Residues: CASSPRAGQETQYF.

This chain joins TRBV18 and TRBJ2-7, with D possibly being TRBD1 (6 bases). Trimming removed 6 bases at V and 0 bases at J, with 12 bases between. The germline CDR1 and CDR2 sequences are KGHSH and LQKENI. CDR3 length: 14 residues. The CDR3 loop is CASSPDRTSYEQYF. The DNA of the CDR3 is TGTGCCAGCTCGCCAGACAGGACCTCCTACGAGCAGTACTTC.

This CDR3 reads CASSPYRQGSYEQYF. As DNA, the CDR3 is TGTGCCAGCAGCCCCTACCGACAGGGGTCCTACGAGCAGTACTTC. This rearrangement joins TRBV7-2 to TRBJ2-7, with TRBD1 matching 8 bases. The ends lost 5 bases at V and 1 base at J; junction bases unmatched: 7. The CDR3 loop spans 15 amino acids. Germline CDR1 SGHTA, CDR2 FQGNSA.

J is TRBJ2-7 and V is TRBV7-9, with D unresolved. V shed 5 bases and J shed 3 bases, with 11 bases lying between them. CDR3 length equals 13 residues. Germline V gene lookup returns CDR1 SEHNR and CDR2 FQNEAQ (reference sequence). DNA of the CDR3: TGTGCCAGCAGCCTGACTGAGGACTACGAGCAGTACTTC. Protein sequence: CASSLTEDYEQYF.

This rearrangement joins TRBV6-1 to TRBJ2-7, with 8 bases aligning to TRBD2. V trimming: 6 bases; J trimming: 0 bases; junction bases outside the gene matches: 10. The CDR3 consists of 16 residues. Looked up from germline, CDR1 is MNHNS and CDR2 is SASEGT. The CDR3 spells CASRERAGGPSYEQYF. In DNA, the CDR3 is TGTGCCAGCAGGGAAAGGGCGGGAGGTCCCTCCTACGAGCAGTACTTC.

The chain combines TRBV11-1 with TRBJ2-7; either TRBD1 or TRBD2 may fit D (5 bases each). The CDR3 is made up of 15 amino acids. The germline V and J ends were trimmed by 5 bases and 5 bases, with 19 bases remaining between them. Per the germline V gene, CDR1 is SGHAT and CDR2 is FQDESV (reference sequence). The CDR3 DNA sequence: TGTGCCAGCAGCCAAGAGGGTTGGCAGGGCCACGAGCAGTACTTC. Amino acids: CASSQEGWQGHEQYF.

V is TRBV5-4 and J is TRBJ2-6; 7 bases align to TRBD2. V shed 3 bases, J shed 1 base, and the junction held 10 bases outside the gene matches. The length of the CDR3 is 18 residues. Germline assignment: CDR1 SGHNT and CDR2 YYREEE (reference sequence). The chain's CDR3 is CASSSGRGRLSGANVLTF. The CDR3 DNA sequence: TGTGCCAGCAGCTCAGGGAGGGGTAGGCTTTCTGGGGCCAACGTCCTGACTTTC.

The chain uses TRBV12-5 and TRBJ2-5; 9 bases are shared with TRBD1. Per the germline V gene, CDR1 is LGHNT and CDR2 is FRNRAP. This CDR3 region has 14 residues. J gave up 7 bases and V 8 bases, and 11 bases lay outside the gene matches. The chain's CDR3 is CASREGQGSVTQYF. As DNA, the CDR3 is TGTGCTAGTCGAGAGGGACAGGGTAGTGTGACCCAGTACTTC.

The chain links TRBV19 to TRBJ1-1, with a weak D call TRBD1 (6 bases). V was shortened by 6 bases and J by 0 bases, with 11 bases between the two germline ends. Germline lookup yields CDR1 LNHDA and CDR2 SQIVND (reference sequence). The CDR3 has 14 amino acids. The CDR3 region is CASRAGTMNTEAFF. The CDR3 DNA sequence: TGTGCCAGTAGGGCCGGGACAATGAACACTGAAGCTTTCTTT.

This rearrangement joins TRBV18 to TRBJ2-2, with 7 bases matching TRBD2. Germline-derived CDR1 and CDR2 are KGHSH and LQKENI. J lost 5 bases, V lost 5 bases, and 5 bases had no gene match. The CDR3 runs 14 residues. The CDR3 region is CASSSGLETGELFF. DNA of the CDR3: TGTGCCAGCTCAAGCGGACTAGAAACCGGGGAGCTGTTTTTT.

V gene TRBV30 combines with J gene TRBJ1-3, with TRBD1 as a possible D gene (5 bases). Germline V gene data show CDR1 as GTSNPN and CDR2 as SVGIG (reference sequence). CDR3 size: 14 residues. V lost 6 bases to trimming and J lost 2 bases, with 14 bases between them. In DNA form, the CDR3 reads TGTGCCTGCCCAGGAAGGGGTACTGGAAACACCATATATTTT. Translating gives CACPGRGTGNTIYF.

This chain uses TRBV6-5 with TRBJ2-1; 7 bases agree with TRBD2. Trimming at V came to 0 bases and at J to 5 bases, leaving 4 bases not matched to a gene. Germline assignment: CDR1 MNHEY and CDR2 SVGAGI. The CDR3 is made up of 15 amino acids. CDR3 nucleotides: TGTGCCAGCAGTTACTCGACGGGAGGCCACAATGAGCAGTTCTTC. Translating it yields CASSYSTGGHNEQFF.

The chain uses TRBV10-3 and TRBJ2-3, with 16 bases aligning to TRBD2. CDR1 and CDR2 from the germline V gene are ENHRY and SYGVKD. After removal of 10 bases from V and 1 base from J, the junction contained 8 bases not matched to a gene. The CDR3 spans 17 residues. The CDR3 bases are TGTGCCACCCACGGGACTAGCGGGAGGGTGGGCACAGATACGCAGTATTTT. Translating gives CATHGTSGRVGTDTQYF.

The chain combines TRBV13 with TRBJ2-1; D gene unclear. V was trimmed by 6 bases and J by 0 bases, leaving 3 bases between them. The CDR3 covers 12 residues. Germline CDR1 is PRHDT and CDR2 is FYEKMQ (reference sequence). Written as DNA, the CDR3 is TGTGCCAGCAGGGGCTCCTACAATGAGCAGTTCTTC. Translation gives CASRGSYNEQFF. Based on the CDR3 plus reference TRBV13 and TRBJ2-1, the full variable domain is AAGVIQSPRHLIKEKRETATLKCYPIPRHDTVYWYQQGPGQDPQFLISFYEKMQSDKGSIPDRFSAQQFSDYHSELNMSSLELGDSALYFCASRGSYNEQFFGPGTRLTVL.

In its sample, this clone was seen a few times. The chain has TRBV2 and TRBJ1-6, with a weak D call TRBD1 (5 bases). Germline-derived CDR1 and CDR2 are SNHLY and FYNNEI. The CDR3 has 14 amino acids. The V end was cut by 2 bases, the J end by 14 bases, with 16 bases between. This CDR3 is CASSETAGPITLHF. CDR3 DNA sequence: TGTGCCAGCAGTGAAACGGCAGGGCCCATCACCCTCCACTTT.

This chain links TRBV11-2 with TRBJ1-1; D call uncertain. The CDR3 contains 18 residues. Germline CDR1 reads SGHAT; CDR2 reads FQNNGV. Trimming stripped 0 bases from V and 3 bases from J, with 20 bases between. DNA of the CDR3: TGTGCCAGCAGCTTAGATTTCTTTCTGGGTGGCGGTGACACTGAAGCTTTCTTT. Amino acid sequence: CASSLDFFLGGGDTEAFF.

The rearrangement uses TRBV7-3 and TRBJ2-3; D is tentatively TRBD1 or TRBD2 (5 bases each). This CDR3 spans 15 amino acids. The V end lost 4 bases, the J end lost 2 bases, and 13 bases lay between the germline ends. Per germline, CDR1 SGHTA and CDR2 FQGTGA. CDR3 sequence: CASSSKGRATDTQYF. In nucleotides, the CDR3 is TGTGCCAGCAGCTCAAAGGGGCGGGCCACAGATACGCAGTATTTT.

The gene calls are TRBV15 and TRBJ2-7, with D possibly matching TRBD1 (6 bases). The V gene lost 0 bases and the J gene lost 3 bases, with 9 bases spanning the gap. Germline loops: CDR1 LNHNV, CDR2 YYDKDF (reference sequence). CDR3 size: 14 residues. CDR3 sequence: CATSRDRGRYEQYF. CDR3 sequence (DNA): TGTGCCACCAGCAGAGACAGGGGACGCTACGAGCAGTACTTC.

This clone was observed a few times. The CDR3 loop is CASRDSYTNEKLFF. CDR3 sequence (DNA): TGTGCCAGCAGAGACAGCTATACTAATGAAAAACTGTTTTTT. The chain couples TRBV25-1 to TRBJ1-4; D is possibly TRBD1 (5 bases). CDR3 length: 14 residues. Germline CDR1 MGHDK, CDR2 SYGVNS. Trimming cost V 6 bases and J 2 bases, with 10 bases left between them. The full variable domain, rest sourced from reference TRBV25-1 and TRBJ1-4, is EADIYQTPRYLVIGTGKKITLECSQTMGHDKMYWYQQDPGMELHLIHYSYGVNSTEKGDLSSESTVSRIRTEHFPLTLESARPSHTSQYLCASRDSYTNEKLFFGSGTQLSVL.

This rearrangement joins TRBV7-2 to TRBJ1-6; D not resolved. The CDR3 is made up of 13 amino acids. Germline V CDR1 and CDR2: SGHTA, FQGNSA. Trimming shortened V by 7 bases and J by 7 bases, and 11 bases separated the two germline ends. The CDR3 reads CASIQTENSPLHF. The CDR3 DNA follows: TGTGCCAGCATCCAGACGGAGAATTCACCCCTCCACTTT. The full variable domain, completed using reference TRBV7-2 and TRBJ1-6, is GAGVSQSPSNKVTEKGKDVELRCDPISGHTALYWYRQSLGQGLEFLIYFQGNSAPDKSGLPSDRFSAERTGGSVSTLTIQRTQQEDSAVYLCASIQTENSPLHFGNGTRLTVT.

This clone was observed a few times. The gene calls are TRBV19 and TRBJ1-2, with D possibly TRBD1 on 6 matching bases. This CDR3 comprises 16 residues. From germline, CDR1 is LNHDA and CDR2 SQIVND (reference sequence). Trimming left V 2 bases short and J 2 bases short, with 15 bases between. CDR3 residues: CASSIWRTGRNYGYTF. CDR3 bases: TGTGCCAGTAGTATATGGCGCACAGGGAGAAACTATGGCTACACCTTC.

V and J are TRBV30 and TRBJ1-2; D is uncertain. There are 9 residues in the CDR3. Trimming left V 2 bases short and J 11 bases short, with 6 bases between. Looked up from germline, CDR1 is GTSNPN and CDR2 is SVGIG (reference sequence). The DNA for the CDR3 is TGTGCCTGGAGTCCCCCTTACACCTTC. Amino acids: CAWSPPYTF.

The chain joins TRBV5-1 to TRBJ2-2; 9 nucleotides match TRBD1. This CDR3 has 15 residues. V lost 4 bases to trimming and J lost 3 bases; unmatched junction nucleotides: 4. The germline gives CDR1 SGHRS, CDR2 YFSETQ. In DNA form, the CDR3 reads TGCGCCAGCAGCGGAACAGGGGGCGACACCGGGGAGCTGTTTTTT. Encoded protein: CASSGTGGDTGELFF. The full variable domain, its missing parts supplied by reference TRBV5-1 and TRBJ2-2, is KAGVTQTPRYLIKTRGQQVTLSCSPISGHRSVSWYQQTPGQGLQFLFEYFSETQRNKGNFPGRFSGRQFSNSRSEMNVSTLELGDSALYLCASSGTGGDTGELFFGEGSRLTVL.

The V and J genes are TRBV3-1 (or the pseudogene TRBV3-2) and TRBJ2-3, with no clear D. Between the trimmed V and J ends, which lost 2 bases and 4 bases, there was a span of 10 bases. This CDR3 has 14 residues. In germline, CDR1 is LGHDT, CDR2 YNNKEL (reference sequence). CDR3 sequence: CASSQQVSADTQYF. The CDR3 DNA is TGTGCCAGCAGCCAACAAGTGTCCGCAGATACGCAGTATTTT.

This chain uses TRBV18 with TRBJ2-6; TRBD2 aligns across 7 bases. Germline V gene data show CDR1 as KGHSH and CDR2 as LQKENI. The CDR3 loop spans 17 amino acids. V lost 1 base to trimming and J lost 0 bases; unmatched junction nucleotides: 3. The CDR3 DNA reads as TGTGCCAGCTCACCACGGGGGGGGAGCTCTGGGGCCAACGTCCTGACTTTC. It codes for CASSPRGGSSGANVLTF.